This is a list of T cell receptor beta chains from one sample in a study of T cell responses to AZD1222 COVID-19 vaccine. Assay used: immunoSEQ multiplex PCR; TCRdb lists only in-frame clones, some missing. Here the sample spans 150,000 to 200,000 clones, more than 75% being singletons. Sequencing was performed on peripheral blood, taken 28 days after the second AZD1222 dose. These receptor sequences come from an adult who received the AZD1222 COVID-19 vaccine. CDR3s include the opening cysteine and the closing phenylalanine or tryptophan. D genes are given only for firm matches. Clone size is shown for a subset of rows, as once, few, many or a class of expanded clone.

v_call: TRBV6-2/TRBV6-3; d_call: .; j_call: TRBJ1-1; clone_size: once; cdr3_length: 15; cdr3_aa: CASSYLSNRNTEAFF; cdr3_nt: TGTGCCAGCAGTTACTTATCGAACAGGAACACTGAAGCTTTCTTT
v_call: TRBV5-4; d_call: .; j_call: TRBJ1-1; clone_size: .; cdr3_length: 13; cdr3_aa: CASSPALSTEAFF; cdr3_nt: TGTGCCAGCAGCCCCGCTCTGAGCACTGAAGCTTTCTTT
v_call: TRBV7-7; d_call: .; j_call: TRBJ1-1; clone_size: .; cdr3_length: 15; cdr3_aa: CASSPGPGVQTEAFF; cdr3_nt: TGTGCTAGCAGCCCAGGCCCCGGGGTTCAGACTGAAGCTTTCTTT
v_call: TRBV5-1; d_call: TRBD1; j_call: TRBJ2-7; clone_size: .; cdr3_length: 14; cdr3_aa: CASSPGTASHEQYF; cdr3_nt: TGCGCCAGCAGCCCCGGGACAGCGTCCCACGAGCAGTACTTC
v_call: TRBV9; d_call: TRBD2; j_call: TRBJ2-5; clone_size: .; cdr3_length: 15; cdr3_aa: CASSVVAGVGETQYF; cdr3_nt: TGTGCCAGCAGCGTAGTAGCGGGAGTCGGCGAGACCCAGTACTTC
v_call: TRBV7-2; d_call: .; j_call: TRBJ2-7; clone_size: .; cdr3_length: 13; cdr3_aa: CASSLPGVGEQYF; cdr3_nt: TGTGCCAGCAGCTTACCAGGGGTAGGCGAGCAGTACTTC
v_call: TRBV5-1; d_call: .; j_call: TRBJ2-7; clone_size: .; cdr3_length: 14; cdr3_aa: CASSWDAASYEQYF; cdr3_nt: TGCGCCAGCAGCTGGGACGCCGCCTCCTACGAGCAGTACTTC
v_call: TRBV28; d_call: .; j_call: TRBJ2-7; clone_size: .; cdr3_length: 14; cdr3_aa: CASSLSSGRYEQYF; cdr3_nt: TGTGCCAGCAGTTTATCCTCCGGAAGGTACGAGCAGTACTTC
v_call: TRBV3-1/TRBV3-2; d_call: TRBD2; j_call: TRBJ2-1; clone_size: .; cdr3_length: 16; cdr3_aa: CASSPGSGRAGNEQFF; cdr3_nt: TGTGCCAGCAGCCCCGGAAGCGGGAGGGCGGGCAATGAGCAGTTCTTC
v_call: TRBV28; d_call: .; j_call: TRBJ1-4; clone_size: .; cdr3_length: 13; cdr3_aa: CASSLSSDGELFF; cdr3_nt: TGTGCCAGCAGTTTGTCGTCTGATGGGGAACTGTTTTTT
v_call: TRBV9; d_call: .; j_call: TRBJ2-1; clone_size: .; cdr3_length: 16; cdr3_aa: CASSDRRQGVDNEQFF; cdr3_nt: TGTGCCAGCAGCGATCGAAGGCAAGGGGTGGACAATGAGCAGTTCTTC
v_call: TRBV4-2; d_call: TRBD2; j_call: TRBJ2-7; clone_size: .; cdr3_length: 16; cdr3_aa: CASSLERLAGYYEQYF; cdr3_nt: TGTGCCAGCAGCCTAGAGAGGCTAGCGGGATACTACGAGCAGTACTTC
v_call: TRBV6-5; d_call: TRBD2; j_call: TRBJ2-5; clone_size: .; cdr3_length: 15; cdr3_aa: CASILTGTGGETQYF; cdr3_nt: TGTGCCAGCATCCTCACCGGGACGGGGGGGGAGACCCAGTACTTC
v_call: TRBV9; d_call: .; j_call: TRBJ1-3; clone_size: few; cdr3_length: 15; cdr3_aa: CASSVFGISGNTIYF; cdr3_nt: TGTGCCAGCAGCGTATTTGGGATCTCTGGAAACACCATATATTTT
v_call: TRBV28; d_call: .; j_call: TRBJ1-2; clone_size: .; cdr3_length: 12; cdr3_aa: CATSLGDYGYTF; cdr3_nt: TGTGCCACCTCATTGGGTGACTATGGCTACACCTTC
v_call: TRBV9; d_call: .; j_call: TRBJ1-2; clone_size: .; cdr3_length: 13; cdr3_aa: CASSGHRNYGYTF; cdr3_nt: TGTGCCAGCAGCGGACATAGGAACTATGGCTACACCTTC
v_call: TRBV18; d_call: .; j_call: TRBJ2-7; clone_size: .; cdr3_length: 14; cdr3_aa: CASSPSLQGYEQYF; cdr3_nt: TGTGCCAGCTCACCATCGCTACAGGGTTACGAGCAGTACTTC
v_call: TRBV14; d_call: .; j_call: TRBJ2-3; clone_size: .; cdr3_length: 16; cdr3_aa: CASSLEFSGHTDTQYF; cdr3_nt: TGTGCCAGCAGCCTTGAGTTCTCGGGACACACAGATACGCAGTATTTT
v_call: TRBV6-5; d_call: .; j_call: TRBJ1-4; clone_size: .; cdr3_length: 14; cdr3_aa: CASSYSGGNEKLFF; cdr3_nt: TGTGCCAGCAGTTACTCCGGTGGCAATGAAAAACTGTTTTTT
v_call: TRBV28; d_call: .; j_call: TRBJ1-4; clone_size: .; cdr3_length: 18; cdr3_aa: CASGVPHTGAALNEKLFF; cdr3_nt: TGTGCCAGCGGAGTTCCCCACACAGGCGCCGCCCTTAATGAAAAACTGTTTTTT
v_call: TRBV24-1; d_call: .; j_call: TRBJ2-3; clone_size: .; cdr3_length: 14; cdr3_aa: CATSDPGSTDTQYF; cdr3_nt: TGTGCCACCAGTGATCCGGGATCCACAGATACGCAGTATTTT
v_call: TRBV28; d_call: .; j_call: TRBJ1-1; clone_size: .; cdr3_length: 13; cdr3_aa: CATQRGLNTEAFF; cdr3_nt: TGTGCCACCCAGAGGGGTTTGAACACTGAAGCTTTCTTT
v_call: TRBV7-3; d_call: .; j_call: TRBJ2-7; clone_size: .; cdr3_length: 15; cdr3_aa: CASSSPMPGIYEQYF; cdr3_nt: TGTGCCAGCAGCTCCCCCATGCCGGGAATCTACGAGCAGTACTTC
v_call: TRBV2; d_call: .; j_call: TRBJ1-5; clone_size: .; cdr3_length: 14; cdr3_aa: CASTLQGGGQPQHF; cdr3_nt: TGTGCCAGCACTTTACAGGGAGGCGGACAGCCCCAGCATTTT
v_call: TRBV28; d_call: .; j_call: TRBJ2-3; clone_size: .; cdr3_length: 12; cdr3_aa: CASIDFTDTQYF; cdr3_nt: TGTGCCAGCATTGACTTTACAGATACGCAGTATTTT
v_call: TRBV27; d_call: TRBD2; j_call: TRBJ2-5; clone_size: .; cdr3_length: 16; cdr3_aa: CASSLLSGIDPETQYF; cdr3_nt: TGTGCCAGCAGTTTACTCAGCGGGATCGACCCAGAGACCCAGTACTTC
v_call: TRBV7-3; d_call: .; j_call: TRBJ2-2; clone_size: .; cdr3_length: 14; cdr3_aa: CASSPPRGSGELFF; cdr3_nt: TGTGCCAGCAGTCCTCCAAGGGGGTCCGGGGAGCTGTTTTTT
v_call: TRBV5-4; d_call: TRBD1; j_call: TRBJ2-2; clone_size: .; cdr3_length: 15; cdr3_aa: CASSSQGVGTGELFF; cdr3_nt: TGTGCCAGCAGCTCCCAGGGGGTGGGCACCGGGGAGCTGTTTTTT
v_call: TRBV15; d_call: .; j_call: TRBJ1-4; clone_size: .; cdr3_length: 13; cdr3_aa: CATSPMGGEKLFF; cdr3_nt: TGTGCCACCAGCCCTATGGGGGGGGAAAAACTGTTTTTT
v_call: TRBV9; d_call: .; j_call: TRBJ2-1; clone_size: .; cdr3_length: 16; cdr3_aa: CASSVVVAGRTNEQFF; cdr3_nt: TGTGCCAGCAGCGTAGTGGTGGCAGGCCGTACCAATGAGCAGTTCTTC
v_call: TRBV5-6; d_call: .; j_call: TRBJ2-7; clone_size: .; cdr3_length: 12; cdr3_aa: CASSLTDYEQYF; cdr3_nt: TGTGCCAGCAGCCTTACCGACTACGAGCAGTACTTC
v_call: TRBV30; d_call: .; j_call: TRBJ1-3; clone_size: few; cdr3_length: 11; cdr3_aa: CARTVGNTIYF; cdr3_nt: TGTGCCAGGACAGTTGGAAACACCATATATTTT
v_call: TRBV19; d_call: .; j_call: TRBJ2-7; clone_size: .; cdr3_length: 14; cdr3_aa: CASSIVGWSYEQYF; cdr3_nt: TGTGCCAGTAGTATAGTAGGGTGGAGCTACGAGCAGTACTTC
v_call: TRBV6-5; d_call: .; j_call: TRBJ1-1; clone_size: .; cdr3_length: 14; cdr3_aa: CASSYSALNTEAFF; cdr3_nt: TGTGCCAGCAGTTACTCAGCCCTGAACACTGAAGCTTTCTTT
v_call: TRBV19; d_call: TRBD1; j_call: TRBJ2-4; clone_size: .; cdr3_length: 16; cdr3_aa: CASSKGTGEAKNIQYF; cdr3_nt: TGTGCCAGTAGTAAAGGGACAGGTGAAGCCAAAAACATTCAGTACTTC
v_call: TRBV6-2/TRBV6-3; d_call: TRBD1; j_call: TRBJ1-5; clone_size: .; cdr3_length: 16; cdr3_aa: CASSDMGQGDNQPQHF; cdr3_nt: TGTGCCAGCAGTGATATGGGACAGGGCGACAATCAGCCCCAGCATTTT
v_call: TRBV2; d_call: .; j_call: TRBJ1-6; clone_size: once; cdr3_length: 14; cdr3_aa: CASSSATVNSPLHF; cdr3_nt: TGTGCCAGCAGTTCTGCGACAGTGAATTCACCCCTCCACTTT
v_call: TRBV11-3; d_call: TRBD1; j_call: TRBJ2-7; clone_size: .; cdr3_length: 14; cdr3_aa: CASGPGQGYYEQYF; cdr3_nt: TGTGCCAGTGGACCGGGACAGGGGTACTACGAGCAGTACTTC
v_call: TRBV5-1; d_call: .; j_call: TRBJ2-7; clone_size: .; cdr3_length: 11; cdr3_aa: CASSSPYEQYF; cdr3_nt: TGCGCCAGCAGCTCTCCCTACGAGCAGTACTTC
v_call: TRBV3-1/TRBV3-2; d_call: .; j_call: TRBJ1-6; clone_size: .; cdr3_length: 15; cdr3_aa: CASSQETGLNSPLHF; cdr3_nt: TGTGCCAGCAGCCAAGAAACAGGCTTAAATTCACCCCTCCACTTT
v_call: TRBV4-3; d_call: .; j_call: TRBJ2-6; clone_size: .; cdr3_length: 18; cdr3_aa: CASSSSRPESSGANVLTF; cdr3_nt: TGCGCCAGCAGCTCAAGCCGCCCTGAGAGCTCTGGGGCCAACGTCCTGACTTTC
v_call: TRBV25-1; d_call: .; j_call: TRBJ1-1; clone_size: .; cdr3_length: 15; cdr3_aa: CASSDTGKGDTEAFF; cdr3_nt: TGTGCCAGCAGTGACACGGGAAAGGGGGACACTGAAGCTTTCTTT
v_call: TRBV28; d_call: .; j_call: TRBJ2-7; clone_size: few; cdr3_length: 14; cdr3_aa: CASNSRDLSSEQYF; cdr3_nt: TGTGCCAGCAACTCCCGGGACTTGAGTTCTGAGCAGTACTTC
v_call: TRBV7-2; d_call: .; j_call: TRBJ1-1; clone_size: .; cdr3_length: 14; cdr3_aa: CASSLRQGHTEAFF; cdr3_nt: TGTGCCAGCAGCTTACGGCAGGGGCACACTGAAGCTTTCTTT
v_call: TRBV30; d_call: TRBD1; j_call: TRBJ2-6; clone_size: .; cdr3_length: 14; cdr3_aa: CAWEQGAGANVLTF; cdr3_nt: TGTGCCTGGGAACAGGGGGCTGGGGCCAACGTCCTGACTTTC
v_call: TRBV2; d_call: .; j_call: TRBJ2-1; clone_size: .; cdr3_length: 13; cdr3_aa: CASRLGPGNEQFF; cdr3_nt: TGTGCCAGCAGGCTGGGGCCGGGGAATGAGCAGTTCTTC